This T cell receptor (beta chain) was captured in a study of shared clonotypes between healthy human individuals. TCRdb keeps only in-frame clones here, not all; method: immunoSEQ multiplex PCR. The sample has about 680,000 clones, more than 70% seen once. Germline CDR1 SGHRS, CDR2 YFSETQ. The V and J ends lost 4 bases and 3 bases respectively, with 11 bases between them. This CDR3 spans 14 amino acids. Findings and limits, study-wide: Relative to their counterparts shared across all four donors, non-shared clonotypes exhibited diminished generation probabilities. Estimated richness values were generally larger in naive subsets than in memory subsets. Few donors restricted represented genetic and exposure-history diversity. Depth of sequencing was expected to influence donor clonotype sharing.

About this clone: Its antigen is undetermined.

This chain joins TRBV5-1 and TRBJ2-1; possible D gene TRBD2, 5 bases. Sequenced: memory CD4+ T cells sorted from blood. Stated subset: CD45RA-negative fraction. This clonotype originated in a woman aged 25 to 39 in good health. The CDR3 nucleotides read TGCGCCAGCAGCGAAGCAGGAGGCTACAATGAGCAGTTCTTC. Residues: CASSEAGGYNEQFF.